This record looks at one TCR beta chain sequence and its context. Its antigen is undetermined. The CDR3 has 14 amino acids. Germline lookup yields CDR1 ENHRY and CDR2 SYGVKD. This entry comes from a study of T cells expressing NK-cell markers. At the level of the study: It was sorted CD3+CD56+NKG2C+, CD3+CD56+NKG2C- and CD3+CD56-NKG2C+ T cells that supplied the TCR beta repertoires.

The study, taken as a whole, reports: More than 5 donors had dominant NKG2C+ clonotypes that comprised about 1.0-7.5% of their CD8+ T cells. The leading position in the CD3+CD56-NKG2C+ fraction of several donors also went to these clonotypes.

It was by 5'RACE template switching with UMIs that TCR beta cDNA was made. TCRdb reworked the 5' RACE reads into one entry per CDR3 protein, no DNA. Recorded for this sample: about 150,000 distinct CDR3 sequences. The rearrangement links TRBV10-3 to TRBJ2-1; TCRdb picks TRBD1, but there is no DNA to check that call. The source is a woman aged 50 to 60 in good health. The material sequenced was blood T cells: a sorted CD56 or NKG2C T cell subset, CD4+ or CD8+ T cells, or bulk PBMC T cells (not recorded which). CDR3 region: CAISPGQALEEQFF.